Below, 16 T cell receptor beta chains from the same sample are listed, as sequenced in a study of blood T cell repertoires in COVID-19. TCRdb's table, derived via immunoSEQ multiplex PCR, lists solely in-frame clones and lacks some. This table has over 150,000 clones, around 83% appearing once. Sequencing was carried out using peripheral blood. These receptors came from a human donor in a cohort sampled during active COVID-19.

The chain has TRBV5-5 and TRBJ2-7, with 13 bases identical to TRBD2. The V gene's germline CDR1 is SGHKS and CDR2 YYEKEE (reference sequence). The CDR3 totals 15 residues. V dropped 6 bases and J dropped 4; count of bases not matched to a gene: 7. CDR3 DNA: TGTGCCAGCAAGGGACTAGCGGGACCCAGTTACGAGCAGTACTTC. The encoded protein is CASKGLAGPSYEQYF.

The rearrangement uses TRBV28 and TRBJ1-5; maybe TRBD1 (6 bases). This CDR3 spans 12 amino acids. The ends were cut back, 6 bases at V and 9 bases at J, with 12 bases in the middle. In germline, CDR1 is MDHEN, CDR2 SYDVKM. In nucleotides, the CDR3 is TGTGCCAGCAGCTACGGACAGTCGCCCCAGCATTTT. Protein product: CASSYGQSPQHF.

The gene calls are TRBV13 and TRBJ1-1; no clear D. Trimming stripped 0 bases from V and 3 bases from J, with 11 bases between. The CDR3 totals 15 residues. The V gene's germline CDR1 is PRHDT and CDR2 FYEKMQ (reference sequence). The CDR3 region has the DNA TGTGCCAGCAGCTTAGGCCGAGGGAAGTACACTGAAGCTTTCTTT. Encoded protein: CASSLGRGKYTEAFF.

This chain's CDR3 is CASSIRPGQGYEQYF. CDR3 bases: TGTGCCAGCAGTATAAGGCCGGGACAGGGGTACGAGCAGTACTTC. The chain links TRBV2 to TRBJ2-7; 10 bases line up with TRBD1. The germline V gene encodes CDR1 SNHLY and CDR2 FYNNEI. CDR3 size: 15 residues. Losses at the gene ends were 5 bases for V and 4 bases for J; bases not matched to a gene: 8.

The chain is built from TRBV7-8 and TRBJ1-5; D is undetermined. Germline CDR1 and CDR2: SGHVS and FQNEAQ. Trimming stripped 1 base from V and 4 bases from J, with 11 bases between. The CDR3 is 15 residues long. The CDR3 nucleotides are TGTGCCAGCAGCTTAGGATCCGGGTTAAATCAGCCCCAGCATTTT. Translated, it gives CASSLGSGLNQPQHF.

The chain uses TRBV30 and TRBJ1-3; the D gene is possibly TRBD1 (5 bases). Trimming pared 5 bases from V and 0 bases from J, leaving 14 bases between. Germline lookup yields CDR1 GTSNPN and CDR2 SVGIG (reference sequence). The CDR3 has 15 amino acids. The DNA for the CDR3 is TGTGCCTGGTCTTGGGGCAGGGCCTCTGGAAACACCATATATTTT. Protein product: CAWSWGRASGNTIYF.

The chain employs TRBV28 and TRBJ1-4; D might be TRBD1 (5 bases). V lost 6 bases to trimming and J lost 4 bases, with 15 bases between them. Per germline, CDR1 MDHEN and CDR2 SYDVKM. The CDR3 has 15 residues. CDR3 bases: TGTGCCAGCAGGACCTCGACAGAGAATAATGAAAAACTGTTTTTT. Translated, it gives CASRTSTENNEKLFF.

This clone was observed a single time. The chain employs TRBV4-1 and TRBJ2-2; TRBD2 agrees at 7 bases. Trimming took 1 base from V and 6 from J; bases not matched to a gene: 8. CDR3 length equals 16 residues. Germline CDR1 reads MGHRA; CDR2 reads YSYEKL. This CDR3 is CASSQALRELAGELFF. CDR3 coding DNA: TGCGCCAGCAGCCAAGCCCTGCGGGAGTTGGCCGGGGAGCTGTTTTTT.

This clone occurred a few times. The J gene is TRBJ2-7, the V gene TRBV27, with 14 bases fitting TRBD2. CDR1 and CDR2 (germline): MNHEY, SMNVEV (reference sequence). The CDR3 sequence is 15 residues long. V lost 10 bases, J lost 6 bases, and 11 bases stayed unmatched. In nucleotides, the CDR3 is TGTGCCACAGGAGGGGGACTAGCGGGAGCCAGCGAGCAGTACTTC. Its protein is CATGGGLAGASEQYF.

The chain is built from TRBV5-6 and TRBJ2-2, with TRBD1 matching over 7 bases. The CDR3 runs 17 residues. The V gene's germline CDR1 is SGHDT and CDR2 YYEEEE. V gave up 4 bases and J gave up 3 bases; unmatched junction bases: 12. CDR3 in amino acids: CASSRRIQGTHTGELFF. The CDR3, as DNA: TGTGCCAGCAGCCGACGGATACAGGGGACGCACACCGGGGAGCTGTTTTTT.

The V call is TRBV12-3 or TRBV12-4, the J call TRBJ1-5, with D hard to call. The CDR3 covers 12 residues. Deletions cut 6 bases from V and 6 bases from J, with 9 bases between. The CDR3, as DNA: TGTGCCAGCAGCCTGGCTGCTCAGCCCCAGCATTTT. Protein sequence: CASSLAAQPQHF.

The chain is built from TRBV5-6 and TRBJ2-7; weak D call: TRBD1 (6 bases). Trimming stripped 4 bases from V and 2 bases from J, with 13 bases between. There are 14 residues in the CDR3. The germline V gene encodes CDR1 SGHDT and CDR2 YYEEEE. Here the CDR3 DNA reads TGTGCCAGCAGCGTGTCGGGACAAACCTACGAGCAGTACTTC. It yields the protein CASSVSGQTYEQYF. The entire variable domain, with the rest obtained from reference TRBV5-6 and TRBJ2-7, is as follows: DAGVTQSPTHLIKTRGQQVTLRCSPKSGHDTVSWYQQALGQGPQFIFQYYEEEERQRGNFPDRFSGHQFPNYSSELNVNALLLGDSALYLCASSVSGQTYEQYFGPGTRLTVT.

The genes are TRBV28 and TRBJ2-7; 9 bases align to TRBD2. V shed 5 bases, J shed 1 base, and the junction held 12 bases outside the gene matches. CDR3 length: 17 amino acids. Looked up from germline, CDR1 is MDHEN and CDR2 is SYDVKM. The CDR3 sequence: CASSPTGGAGGSYEQYF. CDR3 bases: TGTGCCAGCAGTCCCACAGGAGGGGCGGGAGGGTCCTACGAGCAGTACTTC.

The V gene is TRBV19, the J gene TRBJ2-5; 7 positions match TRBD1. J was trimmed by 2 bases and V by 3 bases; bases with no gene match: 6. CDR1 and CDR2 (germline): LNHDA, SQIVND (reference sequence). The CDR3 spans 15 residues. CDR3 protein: CASSMRDSLQETQYF. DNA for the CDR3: TGTGCCAGTAGTATGAGGGACAGCTTACAAGAGACCCAGTACTTC.

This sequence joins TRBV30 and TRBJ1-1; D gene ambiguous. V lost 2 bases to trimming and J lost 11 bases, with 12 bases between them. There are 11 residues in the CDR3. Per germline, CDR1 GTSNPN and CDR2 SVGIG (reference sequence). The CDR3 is CAWSSSAAAFF. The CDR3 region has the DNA TGTGCCTGGAGTTCCAGCGCGGCCGCTTTCTTT.

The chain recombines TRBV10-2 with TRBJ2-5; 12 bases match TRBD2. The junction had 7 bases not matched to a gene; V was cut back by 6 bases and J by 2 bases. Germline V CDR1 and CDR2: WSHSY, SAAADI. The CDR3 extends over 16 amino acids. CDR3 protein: CASSLTSGSPQETQYF. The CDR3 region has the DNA TGCGCCAGCAGCTTGACTAGCGGGAGCCCTCAAGAGACCCAGTACTTC.